The 30 T cell receptor beta chains below were found in one sample sequenced in a study of OX40 agonist ivuxolimab in advanced cancers. TCRdb keeps only in-frame clones here, not all; method: immunoSEQ multiplex PCR. Among about 100,000 clones listed, 75% to 95% were seen once. This sample comprised CD4+ or CD8+ T cells sorted from blood, obtained in a trial of the OX40 agonist ivuxolimab. The origin of the receptors is an adult with an advanced solid tumor such as melanoma, head and neck, liver or kidney cancer.

V gene TRBV7-9 combines with J gene TRBJ2-7, with 9 bases that match TRBD1. The V gene's germline CDR1 is SEHNR and CDR2 FQNEAQ (reference sequence). The CDR3 extends over 14 amino acids. V shed 5 bases, J shed 6 bases, and the junction held 8 bases outside the gene matches. The DNA for the CDR3 is TGTGCCAGCAGCCGGGGACAGGGTTTGACCGAGCAGTACTTC. Translated, it gives CASSRGQGLTEQYF. The whole variable domain, filled in from reference TRBV7-9 and TRBJ2-7, reads DTGVSQNPRHKITKRGQNVTFRCDPISEHNRLYWYRQTLGQGPEFLTYFQNEAQLEKSRLLSDRFSAERPKGSFSTLEIQRTEQGDSAMYLCASSRGQGLTEQYFGPGTRLTVT.

The table lists this clone with a count of one. This chain's CDR3 is CASSSTGDEAFF. DNA for the CDR3: TGTGCCAGCAGTTCAACAGGGGATGAAGCTTTCTTT. The rearrangement uses TRBV28 and TRBJ1-1, with 7 bases identical to TRBD1. In germline, CDR1 is MDHEN, CDR2 SYDVKM. The V gene end was trimmed by 4 bases and the J gene end by 7 bases; junction bases not matched to a gene: 3. This CDR3 is 12 amino acids long. The whole variable domain, filled in from reference TRBV28 and TRBJ1-1, reads DVKVTQSSRYLVKRTGEKVFLECVQDMDHENMFWYRQDPGLGLRLIYFSYDVKMKEKGDIPEGYSVSREKKERFSLILESASTNQTSMYLCASSSTGDEAFFGQGTRLTVV.

The chain recombines TRBV28 with TRBJ2-3; D possibly uses TRBD1 or TRBD2 (5 bases each). CDR1 and CDR2 from the germline V gene are MDHEN and SYDVKM. The CDR3 consists of 13 residues. The V gene lost 11 bases and the J gene lost 2 bases, with 14 bases spanning the gap. This CDR3 reads CAGRDPVTDTQYF. The CDR3 DNA sequence: TGTGCCGGTAGGGACCCAGTCACAGATACGCAGTATTTT.

This chain connects TRBV19 to TRBJ1-2, with no clear D. Deletions cut 5 bases from V and 4 bases from J, with 8 bases between. CDR3 size: 12 residues. Germline-derived CDR1 and CDR2 are LNHDA and SQIVND (reference sequence). CDR3 sequence: CASSREGYGYTF. As DNA, the CDR3 is TGTGCCAGTAGTCGGGAGGGCTATGGCTACACCTTC.

The chain couples TRBV5-4 to TRBJ2-6, with TRBD2 as a possible D gene (7 bases). Germline CDR1 reads SGHNT; CDR2 reads YYREEE (reference sequence). This CDR3 has 17 amino acids. The V gene lost 4 bases and the J gene lost 2 bases, with 16 bases spanning the gap. As DNA, the CDR3 is TGTGCCAGCAGCCGAGGGGGAGGGGCAACTGGGGCCAACGTCCTGACTTTC. Residues: CASSRGGGATGANVLTF.

This chain links TRBV18 with TRBJ2-1, with D possibly being TRBD2 (5 bases). CDR1 is KGHSH, CDR2 LQKENI, per germline. V lost 6 bases and J 3 bases, leaving 15 bases between the germline ends. The CDR3 is 15 amino acids. Here the CDR3 reads CASSSDQAGYNEQFF. The CDR3, as DNA: TGTGCCAGCTCTTCCGACCAGGCGGGCTACAATGAGCAGTTCTTC. Looking up the rest from reference TRBV18 and TRBJ2-1 gives the full variable domain: NAGVMQNPRHLVRRRGQEARLRCSPMKGHSHVYWYRQLPEEGLKFMVYLQKENIIDESGMPKERFSAEFPKEGPSILRIQQVVRGDSAAYFCASSSDQAGYNEQFFGPGTRLTVL.

This chain joins TRBV19 and TRBJ1-2; possible D gene TRBD1, 6 bases. CDR1 is LNHDA, CDR2 SQIVND, per germline (reference sequence). V gave up 7 bases and J gave up 10 bases, with 28 bases separating them. The CDR3 covers 16 residues. CDR3 sequence (DNA): TGTGCCAGTATCCCGGCGGACAGAAGACAGCAAGGAGCCTACACCTTC. Translated: CASIPADRRQQGAYTF.

This chain connects TRBV5-6 to TRBJ1-5, with D hard to call. CDR3 length equals 13 residues. The germline CDR1 and CDR2 sequences are SGHDT and YYEEEE. The germline V and J ends were trimmed by 4 bases and 4 bases, with 9 bases remaining between them. The CDR3 bases are TGTGCCAGCAGCGGCGGGGATAATCAGCCCCAGCATTTT. This translates into CASSGGDNQPQHF.

The chain combines TRBV4-1 with TRBJ2-3; D is undetermined. CDR1 MGHRA and CDR2 YSYEKL come from the germline V gene. The CDR3 consists of 11 residues. V dropped 4 bases and J dropped 5 bases, with 4 bases sitting between them. CDR3 protein: CASSLGDTQYF. Here the CDR3 DNA reads TGCGCCAGCAGCCTTGGAGATACGCAGTATTTT.

This clone occurred once. CDR3 protein: CASSQAGGKYNEQFF. In DNA, the CDR3 is TGCGCCAGCAGCCAAGCGGGCGGGAAGTACAATGAGCAGTTCTTC. The chain couples TRBV4-3 to TRBJ2-1, with D possibly TRBD2 on 6 matching bases. Germline-derived CDR1 and CDR2 are LGHNA and YSLEER. The CDR3 contains 15 residues. Trimming cost V 1 base and J 4 bases, with 11 bases left between them.

V and J are TRBV11-2 and TRBJ2-1, with D uncertain. V gave up 4 bases and J gave up 1 base, with 11 bases separating them. Germline-derived CDR1 and CDR2 are SGHAT and FQNNGV. This CDR3 spans 15 amino acids. The CDR3 DNA reads as TGTGCCAGCAGCTCACTTGGTGGGTCCTACAATGAGCAGTTCTTC. Protein: CASSSLGGSYNEQFF.

The chain joins TRBV5-6 to TRBJ2-3; possibly TRBD2 for D (5 bases). The V end lost 3 bases, the J end lost 0 bases, and 14 bases lay between the germline ends. Germline-derived CDR1 and CDR2 are SGHDT and YYEEEE. The CDR3 spans 16 residues. The CDR3 here is CASSSGGRASTDTQYF. CDR3 nucleotides: TGTGCCAGCAGCTCAGGCGGGCGGGCCAGCACAGATACGCAGTATTTT.

The rearrangement joins TRBV7-3 to TRBJ2-7; D is ambiguous. CDR3 length: 13 amino acids. Per germline, CDR1 SGHTA and CDR2 FQGTGA. V was cut by 3 bases and J by 2 bases, with 8 bases left in between. This CDR3 is CASSLNGAYEQYF. The DNA for the CDR3 is TGTGCCAGCAGCTTGAATGGGGCCTACGAGCAGTACTTC.

The chain combines TRBV5-4 with TRBJ2-1, with 9 bases that match TRBD2. The V gene end was trimmed by 3 bases and the J gene end by 5 bases; junction bases not matched to a gene: 6. CDR3 length: 15 residues. Per germline, CDR1 SGHNT and CDR2 YYREEE (reference sequence). CDR3 residues: CASSSTGLADNEQFF. As DNA, the CDR3 is TGTGCCAGCAGCTCGACGGGACTAGCCGACAATGAGCAGTTCTTC.

The chain combines TRBV4-3 with TRBJ1-1; D remains ambiguous. This CDR3 has 14 amino acids. The germline V gene encodes CDR1 LGHNA and CDR2 YSLEER. V gave up 0 bases and J gave up 3 bases, with 8 bases separating them. CDR3 region: CASSQDRGYTEAFF. The CDR3 DNA follows: TGCGCCAGCAGCCAAGATCGAGGGTACACTGAAGCTTTCTTT.

This chain joins TRBV11-2 and TRBJ2-2, with D possibly TRBD2 on 6 matching bases. Germline assignment: CDR1 SGHAT and CDR2 FQNNGV. The CDR3 is 14 amino acids. Trimming cost V 8 bases and J 2 bases, with 12 bases left between them. The CDR3 here is CASQRARNTGELFF. CDR3 in DNA: TGTGCCAGCCAGCGGGCCCGTAACACCGGGGAGCTGTTTTTT.

The chain has TRBV2 and TRBJ1-1; weak D call: TRBD1 (5 bases). The V and J ends lost 1 base and 2 bases respectively, with 11 bases between them. Germline V gene lookup returns CDR1 SNHLY and CDR2 FYNNEI. The CDR3 extends over 15 amino acids. The CDR3, as DNA: TGTGCCAGCAGTGAAGGTCGGGGCGGAAACACTGAAGCTTTCTTT. It translates to CASSEGRGGNTEAFF.

Here the CDR3 reads CASSLGHSSGANVLTF. The CDR3 coding sequence is TGCGCCAGCAGCTTGGGACACAGCTCTGGGGCCAACGTCCTGACTTTC. The V gene is TRBV5-1, the J gene TRBJ2-6; D is ambiguous. Trimming pared 0 bases from V and 0 bases from J, leaving 7 bases between. The CDR3 runs 16 residues. Germline V gives CDR1 SGHRS, CDR2 YFSETQ.

The V and J genes are TRBV9 and TRBJ2-5, with 10 positions matching TRBD1. In germline, CDR1 is SGDLS, CDR2 YYNGEE. CDR3 length equals 16 residues. With V trimmed by 0 bases and J by 5 bases, 7 bases remained unmatched. The CDR3 nucleotides are TGTGCCAGCAGCGTAGGGCCGGGACAGGGGCACGAGACCCAGTACTTC. Protein sequence: CASSVGPGQGHETQYF.

The CDR3 DNA reads TGTGCCAGCAGCTCGCTAGGGGGGACCGGCACAGATACGCAGTATTTT. Its protein product is CASSSLGGTGTDTQYF. V usage is TRBV7-2 and J usage is TRBJ2-3; perhaps D is TRBD1 or TRBD2 (6 bases each). V was clipped by 4 bases and J by 1 base, with 15 bases between them. CDR3 length equals 16 residues. Germline values: CDR1 SGHTA, CDR2 FQGNSA.

This clone was counted only a few times. J is TRBJ1-5 and V is TRBV19; D uncertain. Germline CDR1 LNHDA, CDR2 SQIVND (reference sequence). V was trimmed by 3 bases and J by 7 bases, leaving 16 bases between them. This CDR3 is built from 15 residues. In nucleotides, the CDR3 is TGTGCCAGTAGTATGGGAAGGGTTAGTCGGCAGCCCCAGCATTTT. It specifies CASSMGRVSRQPQHF.

The CDR3 nucleotides are TGTGCCAGCAGCTTATTGAACACTGAAGCTTTCTTT. Residues: CASSLLNTEAFF. V usage is TRBV7-2 and J usage is TRBJ1-1; D gene ambiguous. Germline assignment: CDR1 SGHTA and CDR2 FQGNSA. This CDR3 contains 12 residues. V was clipped by 2 bases and J by 0 bases, with 1 base between them.

V gene TRBV5-1 combines with J gene TRBJ2-5; perhaps TRBD1 as D (6 bases). V was cut by 1 base and J by 2 bases, with 9 bases left in between. Germline V gives CDR1 SGHRS, CDR2 YFSETQ. This CDR3 region has 14 residues. CDR3 region: CASSLKDRQETQYF. CDR3 in DNA: TGCGCCAGCAGCTTGAAAGACAGGCAAGAGACCCAGTACTTC.

V is TRBV5-4 and J is TRBJ2-7; D remains unclear. Germline V CDR1 and CDR2: SGHNT, YYREEE (reference sequence). Trimming pared 3 bases from V and 4 bases from J, leaving 17 bases between. CDR3 length: 15 amino acids. CDR3 sequence: CASSSGPLGRYEQYF. The CDR3 nucleotides are TGTGCCAGCAGCTCCGGCCCCCTCGGCCGATACGAGCAGTACTTC.

The gene calls are TRBV29-1 and TRBJ2-1; TRBD1 or TRBD2 may be the D gene (5 bases each). The CDR3 covers 14 residues. V was trimmed by 5 bases and J by 7 bases, leaving 18 bases between them. CDR1 SQVTM and CDR2 ANQGSEA come from the germline V gene. CDR3: CSVPPGATRNEQFF. The CDR3 DNA sequence: TGCAGCGTTCCCCCCGGGGCCACCCGGAATGAGCAGTTCTTC.

The rearrangement links TRBV5-5 to TRBJ2-7; D call uncertain. Germline V gene data show CDR1 as SGHKS and CDR2 as YYEKEE (reference sequence). The CDR3 covers 13 residues. Deletions cut 4 bases from V and 1 base from J, with 9 bases between. The CDR3 nucleotides read TGTGCCAGCAGCCCGCTAGGGTCCTACGAGCAGTACTTC. Translated: CASSPLGSYEQYF.

This chain links TRBV7-9 with TRBJ2-1; tentatively, D is TRBD1 (6 bases). Trimming took 3 bases from V and 1 from J, leaving 10 bases between them. CDR3 size: 15 residues. The germline gives CDR1 SEHNR, CDR2 FQNEAQ (reference sequence). CDR3 region: CASSLFQGSYNEQFF. As DNA, the CDR3 is TGTGCCAGCAGCTTGTTCCAGGGGTCCTACAATGAGCAGTTCTTC.

The sample holds one count of this clone. The chain combines TRBV7-6 with TRBJ2-7; D remains ambiguous. The CDR3 is made up of 13 amino acids. The germline gives CDR1 SGHVS, CDR2 FNYEAQ. Trimming removed 1 base at V and 6 bases at J, with 10 bases between. The CDR3 protein is CASSLVHEVEQYF. The CDR3 bases are TGTGCCAGCAGCTTAGTGCACGAGGTCGAGCAGTACTTC.

V gene TRBV11-2 combines with J gene TRBJ2-7, with D perhaps matching TRBD2 (6 bases). This CDR3 has 15 residues. Trimming took 1 base from V and 3 from J, leaving 13 bases between them. In germline, CDR1 is SGHAT, CDR2 FQNNGV. CDR3 protein: CASSLAAGQNYEQYF. CDR3 coding DNA: TGTGCCAGCAGCTTAGCGGCGGGGCAGAACTACGAGCAGTACTTC. Based on the CDR3 plus reference TRBV11-2 and TRBJ2-7, the full variable domain is EAGVAQSPRYKIIEKRQSVAFWCNPISGHATLYWYQQILGQGPKLLIQFQNNGVVDDSQLPKDRFSAERLKGVDSTLKIQPAKLEDSAVYLCASSLAAGQNYEQYFGPGTRLTVT.

The chain couples TRBV6-5 to TRBJ1-1; no firm D call. V lost 8 bases and J 1 base, leaving 5 bases between the germline ends. Germline CDR1 and CDR2: MNHEY and SVGAGI. The CDR3 is 11 amino acids. The DNA of the CDR3 is TGTGCCAGCTTTGGGAACACTGAAGCTTTCTTT. Its translation: CASFGNTEAFF.